This TCR beta chain appears in the sequencing data of a study of blood T cell repertoires in COVID-19. In the study overall: There were acute and convalescent COVID-19 samples, and they came from the United States, Italy and Spain. Sample material is recorded as cDNA or gDNA derived from T cells, B-cell-depleted T cells, or PBMCs.

Enrolled during active infection, Seattle patients were then followed longitudinally. The CDR3 contains 15 residues. CDR1 LGHNA and CDR2 YSLEER come from the germline V gene. With V trimmed by 2 bases and J by 7 bases, 9 bases remained unmatched. Sequencing was performed with immunoSEQ multiplex PCR; in TCRdb, only in-frame clones are kept and a portion is missing. The repertoire holds 250,000 to 300,000 clones, with around 91% as singletons. This chain uses TRBV4-3 with TRBJ1-2; TRBD1 matches 8 bases. This TCR was sampled from a woman aged 55-69 years with COVID-19, enrolled during active disease. Sequences were obtained from peripheral blood. CDR3 in DNA: TGCGCCAGCAGCCAACTTGGTCGGACAGGGATTGGCTACACCTTC. Residues: CASSQLGRTGIGYTF.